The 29 T cell receptor beta chains given below trace back to one sample, sequenced in a study of blood T cell repertoires in COVID-19. Assay used: immunoSEQ multiplex PCR; TCRdb lists only in-frame clones, some missing. The sample includes roughly 95,000 clones, around 80% of them seen just once. Sequenced sample: peripheral blood. The receptor source for this set is a man aged 45-65 years with active or convalescent COVID-19.

The chain has TRBV7-2 and TRBJ1-6, with D uncertain. This CDR3 is built from 14 residues. V lost 2 bases to trimming and J lost 9 bases, with 11 bases between them. The germline V gene has CDR1 SGHTA and CDR2 FQGNSA. Here the CDR3 DNA reads TGTGCCAGCAGCTTATCTGGAGTGAGTTCACCCCTCCACTTT. It codes for CASSLSGVSSPLHF.

V gene TRBV20-1 combines with J gene TRBJ2-1; 11 bases are shared with TRBD2. From germline, CDR1 is DFQATT and CDR2 SNEGSKA (reference sequence). V gave up 6 bases and J gave up 7 bases; unmatched junction bases: 14. The CDR3 runs 16 residues. CDR3 in DNA: TGCAGTGCGAGTAATCCGGGACTAGCGGTTGGTAATGAGCAGTTCTTC. Translating it yields CSASNPGLAVGNEQFF.

The V and J genes are TRBV5-1 and TRBJ1-1, with 7 bases lining up with TRBD1. The length of the CDR3 is 14 residues. Per germline, CDR1 SGHRS and CDR2 YFSETQ. The ends lost 5 bases at V and 1 base at J; junction bases unmatched: 5. The CDR3 is CASSRDSSNTEAFF. CDR3 bases: TGCGCCAGCAGTAGGGACAGTTCGAACACTGAAGCTTTCTTT. Together with reference TRBV5-1 and TRBJ1-1, the CDR3 gives the full variable domain: KAGVTQTPRYLIKTRGQQVTLSCSPISGHRSVSWYQQTPGQGLQFLFEYFSETQRNKGNFPGRFSGRQFSNSRSEMNVSTLELGDSALYLCASSRDSSNTEAFFGQGTRLTVV.

The chain links TRBV5-8 to TRBJ2-1, with D possibly being TRBD1 (6 bases). The CDR3 is made up of 15 amino acids. The germline V gene encodes CDR1 SGHTS and CDR2 YDEGEE. V dropped 0 bases and J dropped 4 bases, with 11 bases sitting between them. This chain's CDR3 is CASSLDRVAYNEQFF. CDR3 DNA sequence: TGTGCCAGCAGCTTGGACAGGGTGGCTTACAATGAGCAGTTCTTC.

Only one count was recorded for this clone. V is TRBV7-2 and J is TRBJ2-3; 10 bases are shared with TRBD1. CDR1 and CDR2 from the germline V gene are SGHTA and FQGNSA. The CDR3 spans 15 residues. With 5 bases clipped from V and 4 bases from J, the junction kept 6 bases outside the gene matches. CDR3 residues: CASSPAGQGPDTQYF. The CDR3 nucleotides read TGTGCCAGCAGCCCCGCGGGACAGGGGCCAGATACGCAGTATTTT.

The chain carries TRBV2 and TRBJ1-2, with 7 bases aligning to TRBD1. CDR1 SNHLY and CDR2 FYNNEI come from the germline V gene. This CDR3 region has 14 residues. The V segment lost 4 bases and the J segment 4 bases; nucleotides outside the gene matches: 6. The CDR3 is CASSAQQGSYGYTF. Here the CDR3 DNA reads TGTGCCAGCAGTGCACAACAGGGGTCCTATGGCTACACCTTC. The whole variable domain, remainder taken from reference TRBV2 and TRBJ1-2, is EPEVTQTPSHQVTQMGQEVILRCVPISNHLYFYWYRQILGQKVEFLVSFYNNEISEKSEIFDDQFSVERPDGSNFTLKIRSTKLEDSAMYFCASSAQQGSYGYTFGSGTRLTVV.

The chain has TRBV5-4 and TRBJ2-5, with TRBD2 matching 12 bases. From germline, CDR1 is SGHNT and CDR2 YYREEE (reference sequence). V trimming: 4 bases; J trimming: 5 bases; junction bases outside the gene matches: 9. This CDR3 spans 16 amino acids. CDR3 sequence: CASSIASGGARETQYF. In DNA form, the CDR3 reads TGTGCCAGCAGCATAGCTAGCGGGGGGGCCCGGGAGACCCAGTACTTC.

The chain links TRBV2 to TRBJ1-2; 11 bases align to TRBD1. With 7 bases clipped from V and 5 bases from J, the junction kept 9 bases outside the gene matches. The germline V gene encodes CDR1 SNHLY and CDR2 FYNNEI. This CDR3 has 15 amino acids. The CDR3 region has the DNA TGTGCCAGCAAGTCCGGGACAGGGGGTTTATATGGCTACACCTTC. It codes for CASKSGTGGLYGYTF.

V usage is TRBV6-5 and J usage is TRBJ1-5, with D hard to call. This CDR3 contains 13 residues. Trimming took 7 bases from V and 10 from J, leaving 17 bases between them. CDR1 is MNHEY, CDR2 SVGAGI, per germline. CDR3: CASTQDGEDPQHF. For the CDR3, the DNA is TGTGCCAGCACGCAGGACGGGGAGGATCCCCAGCATTTT.

V usage is TRBV2 and J usage is TRBJ1-2; 10 positions agree with TRBD1. CDR1 is SNHLY, CDR2 FYNNEI, per germline. Trimming at V came to 8 bases and at J to 5 bases, leaving 5 bases not matched to a gene. There are 13 residues in the CDR3. The CDR3 DNA follows: TGTGCCAGCTGGACAGGGGGTGGATATGGCTACACCTTC. Translating it yields CASWTGGGYGYTF.

This sequence joins TRBV5-1 and TRBJ2-2, with D perhaps matching TRBD1 (5 bases). This CDR3 has 16 residues. The V end lost 1 base, the J end lost 0 bases, and 10 bases lay between the germline ends. CDR1 SGHRS and CDR2 YFSETQ come from the germline V gene. This chain's CDR3 is CASSLTGYTNTGELFF. In DNA, the CDR3 is TGCGCCAGCAGCTTGACAGGATATACGAACACCGGGGAGCTGTTTTTT.

V usage is TRBV4-1 and J usage is TRBJ2-6, with 10 bases matching TRBD1. V was pared by 4 bases and J by 1 base, with 10 bases of the junction left unmatched. The CDR3 loop spans 19 amino acids. Per germline, CDR1 MGHRA and CDR2 YSYEKL. The CDR3 here is CASSLLGDRGRSGANVLTF. The CDR3 coding sequence is TGCGCCAGCAGCCTCCTAGGCGACAGGGGGCGATCTGGGGCCAACGTCCTGACTTTC.

The chain combines TRBV6-1 with TRBJ2-5, with 7 bases lining up with TRBD1. This CDR3 region has 15 residues. The J segment lost 3 bases and the V segment lost 1 base, leaving 5 bases of the junction unmatched. Germline loops: CDR1 MNHNS, CDR2 SASEGT. CDR3 in DNA: TGTGCCAGCAGTGAAGAGGGCACAGGGGAAGAGACCCAGTACTTC. It specifies CASSEEGTGEETQYF.

V is TRBV3-1 (or the pseudogene TRBV3-2) and J is TRBJ2-5; tentatively, D is TRBD2 (6 bases). Germline V gives CDR1 LGHDT, CDR2 YNNKEL (reference sequence). V was shortened by 2 bases and J by 2 bases, with 6 bases between the two germline ends. The CDR3 is 13 residues long. The DNA of the CDR3 is TGTGCCAGCAGCCAACGGGGGCAAGAGACCCAGTACTTC. Translated: CASSQRGQETQYF.

The chain has TRBV19 and TRBJ2-7; maybe TRBD2 (6 bases). In germline, CDR1 is LNHDA, CDR2 SQIVND (reference sequence). V was pared by 7 bases and J by 4 bases, with 20 bases between. The CDR3 runs 15 residues. CDR3 residues: CASTLSWGGGYEQYV. CDR3 bases: TGTGCCAGTACACTCAGCTGGGGAGGCGGATACGAGCAGTACGTC.

This chain links TRBV25-1 with TRBJ1-3; a weak D match, TRBD1 (6 bases). CDR1 is MGHDK, CDR2 SYGVNS, per germline. The CDR3 runs 14 residues. Trimming cost V 3 bases and J 6 bases, with 12 bases left between them. The CDR3 loop reads CASSDAPGVNTIYF. The DNA of the CDR3 is TGTGCCAGCAGTGATGCTCCAGGGGTAAACACCATATATTTT.

About this clone itself: Within the sample, other DNA sequences also encode this same CDR3. V gene TRBV3-1 (or the pseudogene TRBV3-2) combines with J gene TRBJ1-6, with TRBD1 identical over 10 bases. CDR1 LGHDT and CDR2 YNNKEL come from the germline V gene (reference sequence). The junction had 7 bases not matched to a gene; V was cut back by 4 bases and J by 7 bases. This CDR3 spans 16 amino acids. CDR3 loop: CASSPLGDRGNSPLHF. In DNA form, the CDR3 reads TGTGCCAGCAGCCCCCTAGGGGACAGGGGCAATTCACCCCTCCACTTT.

The gene calls are TRBV10-2 and TRBJ2-5; TRBD2 matches 10 bases. The germline gives CDR1 WSHSY, CDR2 SAAADI. This CDR3 contains 14 residues. Trimming cost V 6 bases and J 5 bases; bases outside gene matches: 6. This CDR3 reads CASSVGLAVETQYF. The CDR3, as DNA: TGCGCCAGCAGCGTAGGACTAGCGGTGGAGACCCAGTACTTC.

This clone was found once. The J gene is TRBJ1-5, the V gene TRBV5-1; 7 nucleotides match TRBD1. Germline-derived CDR1 and CDR2 are SGHRS and YFSETQ. This CDR3 is built from 14 residues. The V and J ends lost 4 bases and 2 bases, in that order; junction bases with no gene match: 3. CDR3 DNA: TGCGCCAGCAGCATAACAGGGGGCAATCAGCCCCAGCATTTT. Its protein is CASSITGGNQPQHF.

The J gene is TRBJ1-5, the V gene TRBV19; tentative D call: TRBD1 (6 bases). Germline V gene lookup returns CDR1 LNHDA and CDR2 SQIVND (reference sequence). This CDR3 is built from 15 residues. V shed 5 bases and J shed 0 bases, with 11 bases lying between them. The CDR3 protein is CASSQGLGSNQPQHF. DNA of the CDR3: TGTGCCAGTAGTCAGGGGTTAGGTAGCAATCAGCCCCAGCATTTT.

The chain recombines TRBV7-2 with TRBJ2-3, with 8 bases fitting TRBD2. Trimming cost V 1 base and J 0 bases; bases outside gene matches: 3. This CDR3 is built from 16 residues. Germline CDR1 and CDR2: SGHTA and FQGNSA. The CDR3 sequence: CASSLDPGGSTDTQYF. CDR3 in DNA: TGTGCCAGCAGCTTAGATCCGGGGGGGAGCACAGATACGCAGTATTTT. The full variable domain, with the rest looked up from reference TRBV7-2 and TRBJ2-3, is GAGVSQSPSNKVTEKGKDVELRCDPISGHTALYWYRQSLGQGLEFLIYFQGNSAPDKSGLPSDRFSAERTGGSVSTLTIQRTQQEDSAVYLCASSLDPGGSTDTQYFGPGTRLTVL.

The chain links TRBV6-5 to TRBJ2-1; D is ambiguous. CDR1 MNHEY and CDR2 SVGAGI come from the germline V gene. Trimming pared 8 bases from V and 7 bases from J, leaving 12 bases between. The CDR3 spans 12 residues. CDR3 sequence reads: CASLDRRNEQFF. For the CDR3, the DNA is TGTGCCAGCCTTGACCGGCGGAATGAGCAGTTCTTC.

This sequence joins TRBV7-2 and TRBJ1-6; D unresolved. The length of the CDR3 is 14 residues. V shed 1 base and J shed 7 bases, with 8 bases lying between them. Germline loops: CDR1 SGHTA, CDR2 FQGNSA. CDR3 amino acids: CASSLGPVNSPLHF. DNA for the CDR3: TGTGCCAGCAGCTTAGGGCCAGTAAATTCACCCCTCCACTTT. Complete variable domain (other parts from reference TRBV7-2 and TRBJ1-6): GAGVSQSPSNKVTEKGKDVELRCDPISGHTALYWYRQSLGQGLEFLIYFQGNSAPDKSGLPSDRFSAERTGGSVSTLTIQRTQQEDSAVYLCASSLGPVNSPLHFGNGTRLTVT.

The genes are TRBV28 and TRBJ2-7; tentative D call: TRBD1 (5 bases). The CDR3 spans 13 residues. Germline V lookup: CDR1 MDHEN, CDR2 SYDVKM. Trimming took 10 bases from V and 2 from J, leaving 15 bases between them. CDR3 in DNA: TGTGCCACTCGAGACAGCCAACCCTACGAGCAGTACTTC. Encoded protein: CATRDSQPYEQYF.

The chain uses TRBV3-1 (or the pseudogene TRBV3-2) and TRBJ2-7; 16 bases are a match to TRBD2. Germline V gives CDR1 LGHDT, CDR2 YNNKEL (reference sequence). The CDR3 runs to 18 residues. The V segment lost 4 bases and the J segment 2 bases; nucleotides outside the gene matches: 8. The DNA of the CDR3 is TGTGCCAGCAGCCCCAGGAGGGGACTAGCGGGGGGGCCCTACGAGCAGTACTTC. Protein product: CASSPRRGLAGGPYEQYF.

V is TRBV5-1 and J is TRBJ2-2; TRBD2 might be the D (6 bases). Germline loops: CDR1 SGHRS, CDR2 YFSETQ. V lost 5 bases to trimming and J lost 7 bases, with 12 bases between them. The CDR3 totals 13 residues. CDR3 sequence: CASRSSDNGELFF. The CDR3 DNA reads as TGCGCCAGCAGGTCTAGCGATAACGGGGAGCTGTTTTTT.

This clone was seen only a few times. The chain joins TRBV5-1 to TRBJ1-2; D may be TRBD1 (6 bases). The CDR3 runs to 15 residues. The germline CDR1 and CDR2 sequences are SGHRS and YFSETQ. V shed 1 base and J shed 3 bases, with 13 bases lying between them. This CDR3 is CASSLMGAGDYGYTF. The CDR3 DNA follows: TGCGCCAGCAGCTTGATGGGGGCGGGAGACTATGGCTACACCTTC.

The V gene is TRBV2, the J gene TRBJ1-5; a possible D gene is TRBD1 (5 bases). The CDR3 runs to 13 residues. The V and J ends lost 3 bases and 9 bases respectively, with 12 bases between them. CDR1 and CDR2 from the germline V gene are SNHLY and FYNNEI. CDR3 amino acids: CASSEGPQGPQHF. Written as DNA, the CDR3 is TGTGCCAGCAGTGAGGGGCCTCAGGGGCCCCAGCATTTT.

The chain recombines TRBV6-2 or TRBV6-3 with TRBJ2-5; D possibly corresponds to TRBD1 (6 bases). The CDR3 consists of 14 residues. V was clipped by 2 bases and J by 7 bases, with 14 bases between them. The germline gives CDR1 MNHEY, CDR2 SVGEGT. The CDR3 DNA follows: TGTGCCAGCAGTTACGTGGGGGCCGGAGGGACCCAGTACTTC. Protein sequence: CASSYVGAGGTQYF.